Below are 6 T cell receptor beta chains sequenced from a single sample in a study of blood T cell repertoires in COVID-19 (TCRdb year 2020). Library prep was done by the immunoSEQ multiplex PCR assay. TCRdb carries this immuneACCESS record with in-frame sequences only. Its versions omit some clonotypes, under half of them owing to an unresolved V gene in the studies checked, with the rest unexplained. Across this sample there are a few hundred thousand clones, with 85% seen only once. The ten largest account for roughly 3.9% of the sample. The sample taken for sequencing was peripheral blood. These receptor sequences come from a woman aged 18-29 years with acute or convalescent COVID-19.

This clone was seen only a few times. The rearrangement joins TRBV29-1 to TRBJ1-1, with a weak D call TRBD1 (5 bases). The CDR3 has 13 residues. Deletions cut 3 bases from V and 5 bases from J, with 13 bases between. Germline assignment: CDR1 SQVTM and CDR2 ANQGSEA. DNA of the CDR3: TGCAGCGTTGAGCGGGGCGACGGAACTGAAGCTTTCTTT. Residues: CSVERGDGTEAFF.

The chain combines TRBV6-2 or TRBV6-3 with TRBJ1-1, with TRBD1 matching over 9 bases. The length of the CDR3 is 14 residues. CDR1 is MNHEY, CDR2 SVGEGT, per germline. After removal of 2 bases from V and 12 bases from J, the junction contained 10 bases not matched to a gene. As DNA, the CDR3 is TGTGCCAGCAGTTACGATCCGGGACAGGGTTTGACTTTCTTT. Translating gives CASSYDPGQGLTFF.

This chain connects TRBV6-1 to TRBJ1-2, with 8 bases identical to TRBD1. V gave up 3 bases and J gave up 4 bases; unmatched junction bases: 7. Germline values: CDR1 MNHNS, CDR2 SASEGT. This CDR3 is built from 15 residues. The CDR3 loop is CASSEARTGLYGYTF. For the CDR3, the DNA is TGTGCCAGCAGTGAGGCTCGGACAGGGCTCTATGGCTACACCTTC.

This chain links TRBV3-1 (or the pseudogene TRBV3-2) with TRBJ1-2; possibly TRBD1 for D (6 bases). The CDR3 extends over 13 amino acids. Trimming removed 4 bases from V and 4 bases from J, with 10 bases in between. Germline V gene sequence: CDR1 LGHDT, CDR2 YNNKEL (reference sequence). CDR3 DNA sequence: TGTGCCAGCAGCCCCGCACAGGGCTATGGCTACACCTTC. It codes for CASSPAQGYGYTF.

This chain joins TRBV10-1 and TRBJ2-1; 7 bases fit TRBD1. V lost 6 bases, J lost 8 bases, and 7 bases stayed unmatched. CDR1 WNHNN and CDR2 SYGVQD come from the germline V gene (reference sequence). The CDR3 contains 13 residues. CDR3 coding DNA: TGCGCCAGCAGACGGGATAGGGGGCATGAGCAGTTCTTC. The encoded protein is CASRRDRGHEQFF.

The rearrangement links TRBV7-6 to TRBJ2-3; the match to TRBD2 covers 14 bases. Germline CDR1 reads SGHVS; CDR2 reads FNYEAQ. The CDR3 length is 15 residues. Trimming took 4 bases from V and 8 from J; bases not matched to a gene: 5. The chain's CDR3 is CASSSGLAGVVTQYF. In nucleotides, the CDR3 is TGTGCCAGCAGCTCGGGACTAGCGGGAGTAGTTACGCAGTATTTT.